What follows are 13 T cell receptor beta chains derived from one specimen sequenced in a study of post-analysis software for immune sequencing data. No antigens are known for them. Study-level points and caveats: Patients used about five TRBV segments, including TRBV5-6, TRBV5-1 and TRBV20-1, more often than controls.

The TCR beta cDNA libraries carried unique molecular identifiers. TCRdb re-called the PCR reads with MiXCR, one entry per CDR3 protein. This sample has 400,000 to 500,000 distinct CDR3 sequences, with approximately 42% found just once. Sequenced: blood. All receptors come from a girl aged 2 to 9 with multiple sclerosis.

This clonotype was counted a few times. This chain connects TRBV12-3 or TRBV12-4 to TRBJ2-1; D call uncertain. The ends were cut back, 3 bases at V and 5 bases at J, with 8 bases in the middle. The CDR3 is 13 amino acids. Written as DNA, the CDR3 is TGTGCCAGCAGTTTTGGCCCCAACAATGAGCAGTTCTTC. This encodes CASSFGPNNEQFF.

The V gene is TRBV5-4, the J gene TRBJ2-3; no clear D. The CDR3 consists of 14 residues. CDR1 is SGHNT, CDR2 YYREEE, per germline (reference sequence). V was cut by 0 bases and J by 5 bases, with 10 bases left in between. The CDR3 sequence: CASSLVAVQDTQYF. As DNA, the CDR3 is TGTGCCAGCAGCTTGGTAGCAGTTCAAGATACGCAGTATTTT. Combining the CDR3 with reference TRBV5-4 and TRBJ2-3 gives the whole variable domain ETGVTQSPTHLIKTRGQQVTLRCSSQSGHNTVSWYQQALGQGPQFIFQYYREEENGRGNFPPRFSGLQFPNYSSELNVNALELDDSALYLCASSLVAVQDTQYFGPGTRLTVL.

This clonotype was detected many times. This chain connects TRBV15 to TRBJ2-1; the D gene is possibly TRBD1 (5 bases). V lost 5 bases and J lost 8, with 10 bases in between. The CDR3 spans 12 residues. In germline, CDR1 is LNHNV, CDR2 YYDKDF (reference sequence). CDR3 region: CATSQGLDEQFF. The DNA of the CDR3 is TGTGCCACCAGCCAGGGTTTAGATGAGCAGTTCTTC.

The chain links TRBV20-1 to TRBJ1-1, with TRBD1 identical over 7 bases. Per germline, CDR1 DFQATT and CDR2 SNEGSKA (reference sequence). V lost 1 base and J lost 1; bases outside the gene matches: 6. The CDR3 extends over 15 amino acids. The CDR3 bases are TGCAGTGCTAGAGCCTTGACAGGGAGGAACACTGAAGCTTTCTTT. Its protein product is CSARALTGRNTEAFF.

V gene TRBV7-2 combines with J gene TRBJ1-1, with D uncertain. V lost 5 bases to trimming and J lost 6 bases, with 10 bases between them. This CDR3 spans 12 amino acids. Germline values: CDR1 SGHTA, CDR2 FQGNSA. The CDR3 loop is CASSIYVPEAFF. The CDR3 coding sequence is TGTGCCAGCAGCATCTATGTGCCTGAAGCTTTCTTT.

The chain carries TRBV3-1 and TRBJ2-4; 7 positions agree with TRBD2. With V trimmed by 4 bases and J by 1 base, 4 bases remained unmatched. Germline V CDR1 and CDR2: LGHDT, YNNKEL (reference sequence). The CDR3 is 15 residues long. This CDR3 reads CASSPAGVAKNIQYF. In DNA form, the CDR3 reads TGTGCCAGCAGCCCGGCGGGGGTCGCCAAAAACATTCAGTACTTC.

This clonotype was seen only a few times. The V and J genes are TRBV4-1 and TRBJ2-5, with unresolved D. This CDR3 is built from 15 residues. Germline values: CDR1 MGHRA, CDR2 YSYEKL. V lost 3 bases and J lost 11, with 22 bases in between. The DNA of the CDR3 is TGCGCCAGCAGCCAGGAGAGGCGAGTTTTGGATGAGCAGTACTTC. Encoded protein: CASSQERRVLDEQYF.

The V call is TRBV28, the J call TRBJ2-5; no firm D call. Trimming removed 3 bases at V and 4 bases at J, with 18 bases between. This CDR3 has 16 residues. Looked up from germline, CDR1 is MDHEN and CDR2 is SYDVKM. This chain's CDR3 is CASSFHRASGGETQYF. The CDR3 region has the DNA TGTGCCAGCAGTTTTCACCGGGCCTCAGGTGGAGAGACCCAGTACTTC.

V and J are TRBV18 and TRBJ2-7; 7 nucleotides agree with TRBD2. Germline values: CDR1 KGHSH, CDR2 LQKENI. This CDR3 comprises 13 residues. Trimming took 6 bases from V and 6 from J; bases not matched to a gene: 8. Here the CDR3 DNA reads TGTGCCAGCTCCCCCGGGGAGGGGTGCGAGCAGTACTTC. This sequence encodes CASSPGEGCEQYF.

The gene calls are TRBV15 and TRBJ2-1; TRBD2 aligns across 13 bases. CDR1 is LNHNV and CDR2 is YYDKDF in the germline V gene (reference sequence). This CDR3 comprises 15 residues. V was clipped by 4 bases and J by 8 bases; unmatched bases: 5. The CDR3 coding sequence is TGTGCCACCAGCACCGGGACTAGCGGGATCTATGAGCAGTTCTTC. This encodes CATSTGTSGIYEQFF. Variable domain in full (rest from reference TRBV15 and TRBJ2-1): DAMVIQNPRYQVTQFGKPVTLSCSQTLNHNVMYWYQQKSSQAPKLLFHYYDKDFNNEADTPDNFQSRRPNTSFCFLDIRSPGLGDTAMYLCATSTGTSGIYEQFFGPGTRLTVL.

This clonotype was counted between two and nine times. This chain uses TRBV6-2 or TRBV6-3 with TRBJ1-4, with D tentatively TRBD1 (5 bases). V was pared by 7 bases and J by 4 bases, with 13 bases between. CDR3 length equals 14 residues. CDR1 and CDR2 (germline): MNHEY, SVGEGT. Written as DNA, the CDR3 is TGTGCCAGCAACAAGGGGCAGAATAATGAAAAACTGTTTTTT. Translation gives CASNKGQNNEKLFF.

The rearrangement uses TRBV6-2 or TRBV6-3 and TRBJ2-4; TRBD1 matches at 9 bases. This CDR3 has 19 residues. The V segment lost 4 bases and the J segment 0 bases; nucleotides outside the gene matches: 13. In germline, CDR1 is MNHEY, CDR2 SVGEGT. The CDR3: CASSSVIGTGFVAKNIQYF. CDR3 sequence (DNA): TGTGCCAGCAGTTCTGTAATCGGGACAGGGTTTGTAGCCAAAAACATTCAGTACTTC.

This chain uses TRBV5-1 with TRBJ2-7; 12 positions agree with TRBD2. The germline V gene encodes CDR1 SGHRS and CDR2 YFSETQ. V lost 8 bases to trimming and J lost 3 bases; unmatched junction nucleotides: 12. The CDR3 totals 16 residues. CDR3 residues: CASNGGLAGGIYEQYF. The CDR3 DNA sequence: TGCGCCAGTAACGGTGGGCTAGCGGGGGGGATCTACGAGCAGTACTTC. The full variable domain, its missing parts supplied by reference TRBV5-1 and TRBJ2-7, is KAGVTQTPRYLIKTRGQQVTLSCSPISGHRSVSWYQQTPGQGLQFLFEYFSETQRNKGNFPGRFSGRQFSNSRSEMNVSTLELGDSALYLCASNGGLAGGIYEQYFGPGTRLTVT.